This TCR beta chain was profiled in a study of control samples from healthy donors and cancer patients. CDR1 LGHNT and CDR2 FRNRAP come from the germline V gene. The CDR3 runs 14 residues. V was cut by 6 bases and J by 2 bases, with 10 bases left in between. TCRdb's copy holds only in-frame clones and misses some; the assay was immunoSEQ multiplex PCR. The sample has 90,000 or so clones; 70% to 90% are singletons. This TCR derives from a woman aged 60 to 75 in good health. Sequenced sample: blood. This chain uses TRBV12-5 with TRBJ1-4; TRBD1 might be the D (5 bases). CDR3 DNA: TGTGCTAGTGGGCCAGGGTCTACTAATGAAAAACTGTTTTTT. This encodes CASGPGSTNEKLFF.